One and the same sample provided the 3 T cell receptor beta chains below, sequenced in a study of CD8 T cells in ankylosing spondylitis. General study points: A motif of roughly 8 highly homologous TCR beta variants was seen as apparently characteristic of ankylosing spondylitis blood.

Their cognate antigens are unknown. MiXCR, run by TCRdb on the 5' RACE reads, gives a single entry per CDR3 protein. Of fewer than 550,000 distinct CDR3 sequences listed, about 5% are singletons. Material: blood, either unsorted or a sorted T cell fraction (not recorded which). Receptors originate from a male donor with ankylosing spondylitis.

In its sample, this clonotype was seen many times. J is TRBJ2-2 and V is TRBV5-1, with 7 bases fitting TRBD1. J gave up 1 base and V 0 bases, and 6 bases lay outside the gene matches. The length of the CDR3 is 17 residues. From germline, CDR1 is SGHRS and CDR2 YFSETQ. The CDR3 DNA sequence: TGCGCCAGCAGCTTGGCTGCGCGGACAGGGAACACCGGGGAGCTGTTTTTT. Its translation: CASSLAARTGNTGELFF.

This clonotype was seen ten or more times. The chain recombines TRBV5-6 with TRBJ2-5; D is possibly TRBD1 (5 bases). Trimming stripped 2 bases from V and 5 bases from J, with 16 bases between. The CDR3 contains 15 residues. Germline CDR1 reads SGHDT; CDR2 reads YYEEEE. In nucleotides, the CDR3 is TGTGCCAGCAGCTTTCAGGGCAGCCCCGGGGAGACCCAGTACTTC. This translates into CASSFQGSPGETQYF.

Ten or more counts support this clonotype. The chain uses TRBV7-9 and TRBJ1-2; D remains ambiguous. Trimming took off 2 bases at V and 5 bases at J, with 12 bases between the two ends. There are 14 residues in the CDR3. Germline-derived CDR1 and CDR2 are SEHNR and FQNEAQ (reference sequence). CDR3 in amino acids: CASSLSEGSYGYTF. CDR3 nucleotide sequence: TGTGCCAGCAGCTTATCCGAAGGGTCTTATGGCTACACCTTC.